The T cell receptor beta chain under discussion was sequenced for a study of T cell responses to AZD1222 COVID-19 vaccine. The V end was cut by 6 bases, the J end by 6 bases, with 18 bases between. This CDR3 has 15 residues. Germline CDR1 is ENHRY and CDR2 is SYGVKD. Overall study findings and caveats: Regions 160-218 and 743-854 dominated among vaccine-associated CD4 TCRs spanning spike.

As regards this clone: Antigen: not known.

Some clones are missing from TCRdb's copy, which holds only in-frame ones; the method was immunoSEQ multiplex PCR. This repertoire shows tens of thousands of clones, around 90% found once; its top ten account for 4.9%. The TCR comes from an adult in good health. The sequences come from peripheral blood, collected on day 0 of AZD1222 vaccination. The chain carries TRBV10-3 and TRBJ2-1; the D gene is possibly TRBD2 (6 bases). The CDR3 sequence is CAIRGTSRNFNEQFF. The DNA of the CDR3 is TGTGCCATCAGGGGAACTAGCAGGAACTTCAATGAGCAGTTCTTC.